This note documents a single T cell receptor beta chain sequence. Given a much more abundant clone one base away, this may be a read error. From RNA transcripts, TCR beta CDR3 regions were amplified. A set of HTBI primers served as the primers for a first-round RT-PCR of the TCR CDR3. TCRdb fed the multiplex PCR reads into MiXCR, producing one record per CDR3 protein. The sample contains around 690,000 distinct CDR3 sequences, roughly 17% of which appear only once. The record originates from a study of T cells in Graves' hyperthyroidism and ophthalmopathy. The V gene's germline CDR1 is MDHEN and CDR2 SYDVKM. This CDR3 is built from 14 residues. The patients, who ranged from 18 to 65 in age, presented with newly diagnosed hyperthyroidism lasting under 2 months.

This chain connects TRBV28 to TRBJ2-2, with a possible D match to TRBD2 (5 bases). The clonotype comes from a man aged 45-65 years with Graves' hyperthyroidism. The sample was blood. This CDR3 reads CVSARRENTGELFF. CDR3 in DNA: TGTGTCAGCGCGAGACGGGAGAACACCGGGGAGCTGTTTTTT.